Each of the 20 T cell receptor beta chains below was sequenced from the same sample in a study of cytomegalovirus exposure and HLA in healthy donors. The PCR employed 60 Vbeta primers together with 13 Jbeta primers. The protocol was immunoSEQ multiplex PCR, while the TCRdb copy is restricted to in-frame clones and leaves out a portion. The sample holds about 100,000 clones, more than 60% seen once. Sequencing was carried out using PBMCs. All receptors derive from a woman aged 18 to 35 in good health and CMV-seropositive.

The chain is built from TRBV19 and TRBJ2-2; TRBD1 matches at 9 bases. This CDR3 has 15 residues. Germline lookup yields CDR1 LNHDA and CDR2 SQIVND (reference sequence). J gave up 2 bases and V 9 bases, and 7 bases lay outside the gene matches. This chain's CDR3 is CASRRGQGNTGELFF. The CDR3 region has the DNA TGTGCCAGCCGCAGGGGACAGGGCAACACCGGGGAGCTGTTTTTT.

Here the CDR3 reads CAITADRGVYNEQFF. CDR3 DNA: TGTGCCATCACGGCGGACAGGGGGGTCTACAATGAGCAGTTCTTC. V is TRBV7-9 and J is TRBJ2-1, with 10 nucleotides matching TRBD1. This CDR3 spans 15 amino acids. CDR1 is SEHNR, CDR2 FQNEAQ, per germline (reference sequence). V dropped 10 bases and J dropped 3; count of bases not matched to a gene: 9.

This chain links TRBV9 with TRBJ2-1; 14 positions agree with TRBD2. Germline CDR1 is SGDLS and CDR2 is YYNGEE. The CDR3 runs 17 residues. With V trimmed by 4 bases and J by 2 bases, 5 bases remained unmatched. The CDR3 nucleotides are TGTGCCAGCAGCCCACGGACTAGCGGGAGGCCCTACAATGAGCAGTTCTTC. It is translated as CASSPRTSGRPYNEQFF.

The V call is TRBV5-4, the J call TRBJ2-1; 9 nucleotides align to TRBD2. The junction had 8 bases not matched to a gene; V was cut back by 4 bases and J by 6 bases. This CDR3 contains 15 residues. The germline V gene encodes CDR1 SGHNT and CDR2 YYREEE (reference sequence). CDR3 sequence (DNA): TGTGCCAGCAGCGTCTCCGGGACTAGCTTCAATGAGCAGTTCTTC. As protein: CASSVSGTSFNEQFF.

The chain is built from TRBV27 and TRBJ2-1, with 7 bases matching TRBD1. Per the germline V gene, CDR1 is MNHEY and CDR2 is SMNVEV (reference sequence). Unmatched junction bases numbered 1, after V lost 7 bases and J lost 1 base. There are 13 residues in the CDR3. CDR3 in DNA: TGTGCCAGCAAGGACAGGTCCTACAATGAGCAGTTCTTC. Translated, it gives CASKDRSYNEQFF.

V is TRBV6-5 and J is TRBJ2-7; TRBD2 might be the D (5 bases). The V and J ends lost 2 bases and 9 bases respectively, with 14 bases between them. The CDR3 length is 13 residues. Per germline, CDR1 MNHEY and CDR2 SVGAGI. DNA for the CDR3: TGTGCCAGCAGTTACCTACTGAGGGAAAGGCAGTACTTC. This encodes CASSYLLRERQYF.

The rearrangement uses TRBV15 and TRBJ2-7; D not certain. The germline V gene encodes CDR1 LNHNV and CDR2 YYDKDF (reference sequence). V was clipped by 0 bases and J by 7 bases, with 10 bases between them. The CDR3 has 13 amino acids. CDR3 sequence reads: CATSRDLRDEQYF. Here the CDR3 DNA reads TGTGCCACCAGCAGAGACCTACGCGATGAGCAGTACTTC.

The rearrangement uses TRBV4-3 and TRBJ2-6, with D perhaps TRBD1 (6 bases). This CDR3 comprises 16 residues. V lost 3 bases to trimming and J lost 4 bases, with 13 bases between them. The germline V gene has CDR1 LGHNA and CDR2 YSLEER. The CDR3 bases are TGCGCCAGCAGCCAGGCTACAGGGTTGGGGGCCAACGTCCTGACTTTC. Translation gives CASSQATGLGANVLTF.

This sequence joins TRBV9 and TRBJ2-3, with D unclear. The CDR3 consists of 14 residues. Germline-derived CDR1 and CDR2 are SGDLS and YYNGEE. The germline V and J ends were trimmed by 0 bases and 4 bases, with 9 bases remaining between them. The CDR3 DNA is TGTGCCAGCAGCGTAGCGTTTAGCCCAGATACGCAGTATTTT. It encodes CASSVAFSPDTQYF.

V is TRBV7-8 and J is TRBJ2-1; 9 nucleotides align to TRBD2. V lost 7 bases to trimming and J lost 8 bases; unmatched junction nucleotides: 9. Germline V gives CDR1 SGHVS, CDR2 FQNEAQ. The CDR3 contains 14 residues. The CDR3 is CASTKEGLAYEQFF. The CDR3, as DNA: TGTGCCAGCACCAAAGAGGGACTAGCCTATGAGCAGTTCTTC.

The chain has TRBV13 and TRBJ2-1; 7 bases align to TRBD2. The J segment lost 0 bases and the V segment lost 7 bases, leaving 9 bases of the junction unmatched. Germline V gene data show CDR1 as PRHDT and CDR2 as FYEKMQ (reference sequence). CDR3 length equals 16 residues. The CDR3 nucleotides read TGTGCCAGCATCCATCTAGCGGCAAGCTCCTACAATGAGCAGTTCTTC. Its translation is CASIHLAASSYNEQFF.

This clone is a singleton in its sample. CDR3 loop: CASSLVGGLYNEQFF. The CDR3 DNA reads as TGTGCCAGCAGCTTAGTTGGCGGGCTCTACAATGAGCAGTTCTTC. The chain combines TRBV13 with TRBJ2-1, with D possibly matching TRBD2 (5 bases). The CDR3 sequence is 15 residues long. Trimming pared 1 base from V and 3 bases from J, leaving 10 bases between. Per the germline V gene, CDR1 is PRHDT and CDR2 is FYEKMQ (reference sequence).

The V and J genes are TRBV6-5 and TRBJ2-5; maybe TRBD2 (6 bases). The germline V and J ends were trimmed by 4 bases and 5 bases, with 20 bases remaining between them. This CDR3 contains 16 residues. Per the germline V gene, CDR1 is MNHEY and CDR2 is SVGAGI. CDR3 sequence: CASSSASRESGETQYF. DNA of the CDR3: TGTGCCAGCAGTTCCGCTAGCCGGGAGAGTGGGGAGACCCAGTACTTC.

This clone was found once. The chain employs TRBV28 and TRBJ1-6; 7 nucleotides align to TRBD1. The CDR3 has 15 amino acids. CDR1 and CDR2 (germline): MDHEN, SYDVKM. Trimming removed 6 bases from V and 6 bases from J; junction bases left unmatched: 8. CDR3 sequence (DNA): TGTGCCAGCAGATTCAGACAGGGTGCTAATTCACCCCTCCACTTT. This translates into CASRFRQGANSPLHF.

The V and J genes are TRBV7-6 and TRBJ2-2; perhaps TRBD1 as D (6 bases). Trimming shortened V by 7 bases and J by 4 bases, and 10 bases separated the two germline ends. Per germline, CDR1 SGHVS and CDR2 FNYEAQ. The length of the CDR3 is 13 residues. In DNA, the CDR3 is TGTGCCAGCATCAGGGGAGTCACCGGGGAGCTGTTTTTT. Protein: CASIRGVTGELFF.

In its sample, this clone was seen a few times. CDR3: CASSQGEQYF. The DNA for the CDR3 is TGTGCCAGCAGTCAGGGGGAGCAGTACTTC. The chain is built from TRBV25-1 and TRBJ2-7, with D perhaps TRBD1 (6 bases). There are 10 residues in the CDR3. V dropped 5 bases and J dropped 7 bases, with 6 bases sitting between them. From germline, CDR1 is MGHDK and CDR2 SYGVNS.

DNA of the CDR3: TGTGCCAGCAGTTTCCGGACTAGCGGGAACCGGTCCTACGAGCAGTACTTC. Translation: CASSFRTSGNRSYEQYF. The rearrangement links TRBV28 to TRBJ2-7; 12 bases fit TRBD2. The J segment lost 1 base and the V segment lost 3 bases, leaving 7 bases of the junction unmatched. Germline values: CDR1 MDHEN, CDR2 SYDVKM. There are 17 residues in the CDR3.

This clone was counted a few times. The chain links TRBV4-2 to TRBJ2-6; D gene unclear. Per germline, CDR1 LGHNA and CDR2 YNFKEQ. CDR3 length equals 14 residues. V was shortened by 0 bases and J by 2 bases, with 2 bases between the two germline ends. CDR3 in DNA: TGTGCCAGCAGCCAAGATACTGGGGCCAACGTCCTGACTTTC. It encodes CASSQDTGANVLTF.

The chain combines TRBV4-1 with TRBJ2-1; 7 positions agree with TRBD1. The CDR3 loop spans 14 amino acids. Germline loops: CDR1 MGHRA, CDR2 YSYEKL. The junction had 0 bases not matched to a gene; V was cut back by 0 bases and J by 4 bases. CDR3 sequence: CASSQEDRYNEQFF. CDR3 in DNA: TGCGCCAGCAGCCAAGAGGACAGGTACAATGAGCAGTTCTTC.

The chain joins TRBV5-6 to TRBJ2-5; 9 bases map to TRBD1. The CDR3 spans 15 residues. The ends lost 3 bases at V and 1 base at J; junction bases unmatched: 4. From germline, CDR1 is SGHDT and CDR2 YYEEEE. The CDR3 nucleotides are TGTGCCAGCAGCTCCCCGGACAGGGGCCAAGAGACCCAGTACTTC. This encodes CASSSPDRGQETQYF.